These 24 T cell receptor beta chains were sequenced from one sample in a study of glioma-infiltrating T cells after dendritic cell vaccination. Indicated time point: after dendritic cell vaccination, including at tumor progression/relapse. Clones were sequenced by immunoSEQ multiplex PCR, and TCRdb holds only the in-frame ones, with some missing. In the table there are about 76,000 clones, about nine tenths of which are singletons. The sample consisted of blood, taken after dendritic cell vaccination. The receptors shown here come from a human donor with glioblastoma.

The chain couples TRBV2 to TRBJ1-2, with 8 positions matching TRBD1. With V trimmed by 7 bases and J by 4 bases, 11 bases remained unmatched. The CDR3 covers 15 residues. CDR1 and CDR2 (germline): SNHLY, FYNNEI. CDR3 residues: CASTLLTGGIYGYTF. DNA for the CDR3: TGTGCCAGCACCTTGTTAACAGGGGGGATCTATGGCTACACCTTC.

This chain joins TRBV10-3 and TRBJ1-5, with 11 bases aligning to TRBD1. The CDR3 is 15 residues long. V trimming: 0 bases; J trimming: 6 bases; junction bases outside the gene matches: 1. Germline V gene data show CDR1 as ENHRY and CDR2 as SYGVKD. CDR3 sequence (DNA): TGTGCCATCAGTGAGTCGGGGACAGGGGGTCAGCCCCAGCATTTT. This gives the protein CAISESGTGGQPQHF.

The V gene is TRBV10-3, the J gene TRBJ2-5, with D possibly being TRBD1 (6 bases). Germline assignment: CDR1 ENHRY and CDR2 SYGVKD. The CDR3 spans 16 residues. V gave up 1 base and J gave up 10 bases, with 22 bases separating them. DNA of the CDR3: TGTGCCATCAGTGAGTTGGAACAGGAAACCTTAGGGGGCCAGTACTTC. Protein sequence: CAISELEQETLGGQYF.

The rearrangement joins TRBV5-1 to TRBJ2-1, with D perhaps TRBD2 (6 bases). The CDR3 length is 12 residues. V shed 4 bases and J shed 8 bases, with 10 bases lying between them. The germline gives CDR1 SGHRS, CDR2 YFSETQ. CDR3 region: CASSPAGYEQFF. CDR3 DNA: TGCGCCAGCAGCCCAGCGGGCTATGAGCAGTTCTTC.

V is TRBV10-2 and J is TRBJ2-7; TRBD2 aligns across 8 bases. Per the germline V gene, CDR1 is WSHSY and CDR2 is SAAADI. Losses at the gene ends were 3 bases for V and 6 bases for J; bases not matched to a gene: 7. CDR3 length equals 14 residues. CDR3 in DNA: TGCGCCAGCAGTGATGACCCCAGCGGGAGCGAGCAGTACTTC. Translation gives CASSDDPSGSEQYF.

J is TRBJ1-3 and V is TRBV5-1; D ambiguous. Looked up from germline, CDR1 is SGHRS and CDR2 is YFSETQ. Trimming took off 3 bases at V and 4 bases at J, with 8 bases between the two ends. CDR3 length: 13 residues. DNA of the CDR3: TGCGCCAGCAGCTCCGGGTCCGGAAACACCATATATTTT. Amino acid sequence: CASSSGSGNTIYF.

The J gene is TRBJ1-2, the V gene TRBV9; TRBD1 matches 8 bases. V lost 4 bases to trimming and J lost 4 bases; unmatched junction nucleotides: 6. Germline-derived CDR1 and CDR2 are SGDLS and YYNGEE. The CDR3 has 14 residues. The CDR3: CASSTQGAGYGYTF. For the CDR3, the DNA is TGTGCCAGCAGCACCCAGGGGGCAGGCTATGGCTACACCTTC.

The chain carries TRBV27 and TRBJ2-3; 8 bases align to TRBD2. Germline CDR1 and CDR2: MNHEY and SMNVEV (reference sequence). Losses at the gene ends were 6 bases for V and 6 bases for J; bases not matched to a gene: 5. The CDR3 runs 13 residues. The chain's CDR3 is CASRAGDKDTQYF. The CDR3 DNA follows: TGTGCCAGCAGAGCGGGAGACAAGGATACGCAGTATTTT.

The chain couples TRBV2 to TRBJ1-1; TRBD1 aligns across 8 bases. The CDR3 is 15 amino acids. Germline values: CDR1 SNHLY, CDR2 FYNNEI. V lost 5 bases and J lost 0; bases outside the gene matches: 5. CDR3 residues: CASSRTGLLNTEAFF. CDR3 nucleotides: TGTGCCAGCAGTCGGACAGGGCTTTTGAACACTGAAGCTTTCTTT.

This rearrangement joins TRBV9 to TRBJ2-3; D unresolved. Trimming pared 0 bases from V and 2 bases from J, leaving 13 bases between. CDR3 length: 16 amino acids. Looked up from germline, CDR1 is SGDLS and CDR2 is YYNGEE. Here the CDR3 reads CASSVGSSALTDTQYF. As DNA, the CDR3 is TGTGCCAGCAGCGTAGGTTCAAGCGCGCTCACAGATACGCAGTATTTT.

The V and J genes are TRBV18 and TRBJ2-5; 13 nucleotides match TRBD2. The CDR3 contains 16 residues. CDR1 KGHSH and CDR2 LQKENI come from the germline V gene. V lost 3 bases to trimming and J lost 5 bases; unmatched junction nucleotides: 6. The CDR3 DNA follows: TGTGCCAGCTCACCGCGACTAGCGGGGGGCGTCGAGACCCAGTACTTC. As protein: CASSPRLAGGVETQYF.

The V call is TRBV29-1, the J call TRBJ1-5; 10 bases are shared with TRBD1. V shed 4 bases, J shed 3 bases, and the junction held 15 bases outside the gene matches. Germline loops: CDR1 SQVTM, CDR2 ANQGSEA. The CDR3 extends over 18 amino acids. Written as DNA, the CDR3 is TGCAGCGTTGTGGGGACAGGGGTGGGGCGAGGGTCCAATCAGCCCCAGCATTTT. Translated, it gives CSVVGTGVGRGSNQPQHF.

This chain joins TRBV9 and TRBJ2-5; TRBD2 aligns across 10 bases. The CDR3 loop spans 17 amino acids. Trimming took 0 bases from V and 2 from J; bases not matched to a gene: 7. CDR1 and CDR2 from the germline V gene are SGDLS and YYNGEE. The CDR3 reads CASSVGSSGGVQETQYF. Written as DNA, the CDR3 is TGTGCCAGCAGCGTAGGCTCTAGCGGGGGAGTACAAGAGACCCAGTACTTC.

The CDR3 spells CASSVGTGNYGYTF. The CDR3 nucleotides are TGTGCCAGCAGCGTAGGGACAGGGAACTATGGCTACACCTTC. The rearrangement links TRBV9 to TRBJ1-2, with 8 nucleotides matching TRBD1. CDR1 and CDR2 (germline): SGDLS, YYNGEE. This CDR3 contains 14 residues. With 0 bases clipped from V and 2 bases from J, the junction kept 0 bases outside the gene matches.

The V call is TRBV7-2, the J call TRBJ2-5, with D tentatively TRBD2 (7 bases). Germline CDR1 SGHTA, CDR2 FQGNSA. CDR3 size: 17 residues. V was pared by 4 bases and J by 7 bases, with 25 bases between. The DNA of the CDR3 is TGTGCCAGCAGCTCCCGCCTGGGGCGGGGGCCCGCAGGGACCCAGTACTTC. It encodes CASSSRLGRGPAGTQYF.

The chain recombines TRBV30 with TRBJ2-1, with D possibly being TRBD2 (6 bases). Germline V gene lookup returns CDR1 GTSNPN and CDR2 SVGIG (reference sequence). This CDR3 spans 13 amino acids. Trimming took 1 base from V and 10 from J, leaving 14 bases between them. The CDR3 is CAWSAGDGPEQFF. DNA for the CDR3: TGTGCCTGGAGTGCGGGGGACGGGCCCGAGCAGTTCTTC.

This clone occurred a few times. V gene TRBV6-1 combines with J gene TRBJ1-2, with no clear D. The V gene's germline CDR1 is MNHNS and CDR2 SASEGT. The CDR3 covers 13 residues. V dropped 5 bases and J dropped 8 bases, with 15 bases sitting between them. The chain's CDR3 is CASSLDTLGGYTF. CDR3 bases: TGTGCCAGCAGTCTCGATACGCTGGGCGGCTACACCTTC.

The chain has TRBV11-2 and TRBJ2-4; tentatively, D is TRBD1 (5 bases). CDR1 is SGHAT, CDR2 FQNNGV, per germline. The V and J ends lost 5 bases and 8 bases respectively, with 19 bases between them. There are 15 residues in the CDR3. The CDR3 DNA reads TGTGCCAGCAGCGCCCAAGGGGTCATGAAGGACATTCAGTACTTC. It specifies CASSAQGVMKDIQYF.

V and J are TRBV15 and TRBJ1-6; D call uncertain. The ends were cut back, 5 bases at V and 7 bases at J, with 9 bases in the middle. Germline loops: CDR1 LNHNV, CDR2 YYDKDF (reference sequence). The CDR3 is 13 residues long. The DNA for the CDR3 is TGTGCCACCAGCTCTGGTCGGAATTCACCCCTCCACTTT. This sequence encodes CATSSGRNSPLHF.

The chain employs TRBV7-9 and TRBJ2-1; TRBD1 is a possible D gene (5 bases). Trimming stripped 2 bases from V and 9 bases from J, with 14 bases between. Germline-derived CDR1 and CDR2 are SEHNR and FQNEAQ (reference sequence). The CDR3 is made up of 14 amino acids. The DNA of the CDR3 is TGTGCCAGCAGCTTAAAGGGGCAAGGGGTTGAGCAGTTCTTC. This sequence encodes CASSLKGQGVEQFF.

The table lists this clone with a few counts. The J gene is TRBJ1-3, the V gene TRBV11-2; maybe TRBD1 (5 bases). This CDR3 is 16 amino acids long. Germline CDR1 SGHAT, CDR2 FQNNGV. The V end lost 6 bases, the J end lost 2 bases, and 17 bases lay between the germline ends. The CDR3 sequence is CASRGGWGSTGNTIYF. In DNA form, the CDR3 reads TGTGCCAGCAGGGGGGGTTGGGGGTCCACTGGAAACACCATATATTTT.

This clone was seen a handful of times. J is TRBJ1-2 and V is TRBV21-1. TRBV21-1 is flagged as a pseudogene. The CDR3 totals 13 residues. This CDR3 reads CASIDAENYGYTF. The CDR3 DNA is TGTGCCAGCATTGATGCGGAAAACTATGGCTACACCTTC.

This rearrangement joins TRBV19 to TRBJ1-1; 7 bases match TRBD1. This CDR3 comprises 17 residues. Germline V gives CDR1 LNHDA, CDR2 SQIVND (reference sequence). The junction had 14 bases not matched to a gene; V was cut back by 6 bases and J by 1 base. The CDR3 reads CASSSRFYRGTNTEAFF. In DNA form, the CDR3 reads TGTGCCAGTAGCTCCCGGTTTTACAGGGGAACGAACACTGAAGCTTTCTTT.

J is TRBJ2-5 and V is TRBV9; TRBD1 might be the D (6 bases). The end of the DNA aligns better with TRBJ2-7, so the J call may be wrong. This CDR3 spans 16 amino acids. Germline V gene data show CDR1 as SGDLS and CDR2 as YYNGEE. The CDR3 region is CASSPLGAGDTYEQYF. For the CDR3, the DNA is TGTGCCAGCAGCCCCCTGGGGGCAGGGGATACCTACGAGCAGTACTTC.